These 24 T cell receptor beta chains were all obtained from the same sample, sequenced in a study of shared clonotypes between healthy human individuals. It was CD45RO-negative cells, positively selected for CCR7, that made up naive CD8 cells, with terminally differentiated effector memory CD45RA+ cells excluded. TCRdb keeps only in-frame clones here, not all; method: immunoSEQ multiplex PCR. There are about 600,000 clones in the sample; roughly 98% occur only once, and 0.25% to 0.35% lies in the top ten. Material for sequencing was naive CD8+ T cells sorted from blood. The receptors stem from a man aged 30 to 39 in good health.

The chain carries TRBV14 and TRBJ2-7; 9 bases map to TRBD1. The length of the CDR3 is 14 residues. CDR1 and CDR2 from the germline V gene are SGHDN and FVKESK. J lost 3 bases, V lost 5 bases, and 5 bases had no gene match. The CDR3 here is CASSKTGGGYEQYF. DNA of the CDR3: TGTGCCAGCAGCAAGACAGGGGGTGGCTACGAGCAGTACTTC.

The chain couples TRBV4-1 to TRBJ2-7; no definite D call. Looked up from germline, CDR1 is MGHRA and CDR2 is YSYEKL. The CDR3 contains 14 residues. V lost 0 bases to trimming and J lost 2 bases, with 8 bases between them. The CDR3 sequence: CASSQETVPYEQYF. In DNA, the CDR3 is TGCGCCAGCAGCCAAGAAACCGTACCCTACGAGCAGTACTTC.

V usage is TRBV11-2 and J usage is TRBJ2-7; D might be TRBD1 (6 bases). This CDR3 is 14 amino acids long. Germline CDR1 reads SGHAT; CDR2 reads FQNNGV. Trimming shortened V by 1 base and J by 5 bases, and 12 bases separated the two germline ends. DNA of the CDR3: TGTGCCAGCAGCTTAGGCCCAGGGGCGGACGAGCAGTACTTC. This encodes CASSLGPGADEQYF.

The V and J genes are TRBV27 and TRBJ1-2; D gene unclear. Germline lookup yields CDR1 MNHEY and CDR2 SMNVEV (reference sequence). V was shortened by 5 bases and J by 3 bases, with 16 bases between the two germline ends. The length of the CDR3 is 15 residues. The CDR3 DNA follows: TGTGCCAGCAGTACCTACCCCTCGACGGACTATGGCTACACCTTC. Translating gives CASSTYPSTDYGYTF.

The chain is built from TRBV7-8 and TRBJ2-2, with D unresolved. The CDR3 has 14 residues. Germline V gives CDR1 SGHVS, CDR2 FQNEAQ. V gave up 2 bases and J gave up 9 bases, with 13 bases separating them. CDR3 nucleotide sequence: TGTGCCAGCAGCTTACGAGGTCTTCCTCGGGAGCTGTTTTTT. Translating it yields CASSLRGLPRELFF.

The V gene is TRBV30, the J gene TRBJ2-6; unclear D gene. The CDR3 consists of 14 residues. Per the germline V gene, CDR1 is GTSNPN and CDR2 is SVGIG (reference sequence). V was trimmed by 2 bases and J by 4 bases, leaving 9 bases between them. CDR3: CAWSIGSGANVLTF. CDR3 nucleotide sequence: TGTGCCTGGAGTATAGGGTCCGGGGCCAACGTCCTGACTTTC.

The rearrangement links TRBV7-9 to TRBJ2-5; D is possibly TRBD1 (6 bases). Germline CDR1 SEHNR, CDR2 FQNEAQ (reference sequence). The V and J ends lost 5 bases and 4 bases respectively, with 14 bases between them. The CDR3 runs to 14 residues. CDR3 loop: CASSPTGFGETQYF. The CDR3 DNA sequence: TGTGCCAGCAGCCCAACAGGGTTCGGAGAGACCCAGTACTTC.

V gene TRBV5-6 combines with J gene TRBJ2-4; 8 nucleotides agree with TRBD1. Trimming took 3 bases from V and 3 from J; bases not matched to a gene: 2. CDR3 length equals 14 residues. The germline V gene encodes CDR1 SGHDT and CDR2 YYEEEE. CDR3 sequence (DNA): TGTGCCAGCAGCTACGGGACAGGCAAAAACATTCAGTACTTC. Translated, it gives CASSYGTGKNIQYF. The variable domain in full, completed from reference TRBV5-6 and TRBJ2-4, reads DAGVTQSPTHLIKTRGQQVTLRCSPKSGHDTVSWYQQALGQGPQFIFQYYEEEERQRGNFPDRFSGHQFPNYSSELNVNALLLGDSALYLCASSYGTGKNIQYFGAGTRLSVL.

The genes are TRBV5-4 and TRBJ2-7; TRBD1 aligns across 8 bases. The length of the CDR3 is 15 residues. The V and J ends lost 2 bases and 1 base, in that order; junction bases with no gene match: 5. Germline CDR1 reads SGHNT; CDR2 reads YYREEE (reference sequence). The CDR3 nucleotides read TGTGCCAGCAGCTTCGGGACAGGAATGTCCTACGAGCAGTACTTC. Translation: CASSFGTGMSYEQYF. Full variable domain (rest looked up from reference TRBV5-4 and TRBJ2-7): ETGVTQSPTHLIKTRGQQVTLRCSSQSGHNTVSWYQQALGQGPQFIFQYYREEENGRGNFPPRFSGLQFPNYSSELNVNALELDDSALYLCASSFGTGMSYEQYFGPGTRLTVT.

The chain employs TRBV4-1 and TRBJ2-7; 8 nucleotides agree with TRBD2. J was trimmed by 7 bases and V by 5 bases; bases with no gene match: 19. This CDR3 is built from 17 residues. The germline V gene encodes CDR1 MGHRA and CDR2 YSYEKL. CDR3 sequence (DNA): TGCGCCAGCAGCAGAGCGGGAGTCAACCCCCATATAAGGGAGCAGTACTTC. It is translated as CASSRAGVNPHIREQYF.

The V gene is TRBV9, the J gene TRBJ1-1; unclear D gene. Germline CDR1 and CDR2: SGDLS and YYNGEE. The CDR3 sequence is 13 residues long. V lost 0 bases and J 4 bases, leaving 7 bases between the germline ends. The CDR3 loop is CASSVGVTTEAFF. The CDR3 bases are TGTGCCAGCAGCGTAGGTGTAACCACTGAAGCTTTCTTT.

The rearrangement uses TRBV9 and TRBJ2-1, with TRBD1 matching over 9 bases. The junction had 13 bases not matched to a gene; V was cut back by 0 bases and J by 6 bases. The CDR3 is 18 amino acids. Germline V gene sequence: CDR1 SGDLS, CDR2 YYNGEE. DNA for the CDR3: TGTGCCAGCAGCGTAGCCCCCAGGGGACAGGGTAACCCCAATGAGCAGTTCTTC. Protein: CASSVAPRGQGNPNEQFF.

This chain uses TRBV5-5 with TRBJ2-6, with D uncertain. This CDR3 region has 15 residues. From germline, CDR1 is SGHKS and CDR2 YYEKEE (reference sequence). Trimming left V 6 bases short and J 0 bases short, with 10 bases between. The CDR3 coding sequence is TGTGCCAGCACCCCAACGGACTCTGGGGCCAACGTCCTGACTTTC. As protein: CASTPTDSGANVLTF.

This clone was observed a few times. This chain links TRBV2 with TRBJ2-1; D gene unclear. V was shortened by 5 bases and J by 4 bases, with 18 bases between the two germline ends. Germline V gene data show CDR1 as SNHLY and CDR2 as FYNNEI. CDR3 length: 16 amino acids. The CDR3 spells CASSLPIPRAYNEQFF. The CDR3 DNA is TGTGCCAGCAGTCTGCCAATCCCTCGTGCATACAATGAGCAGTTCTTC.

The chain uses TRBV9 and TRBJ2-3, with D unresolved. V was shortened by 5 bases and J by 0 bases, with 13 bases between the two germline ends. The CDR3 is made up of 15 amino acids. Germline CDR1 and CDR2: SGDLS and YYNGEE. CDR3 DNA sequence: TGTGCCAGCAGACAAGGAGTGGGGAGCACAGATACGCAGTATTTT. Residues: CASRQGVGSTDTQYF. The variable domain in full, with the rest retrieved from reference TRBV9 and TRBJ2-3, is DSGVTQTPKHLITATGQRVTLRCSPRSGDLSVYWYQQSLDQGLQFLIQYYNGEERAKGNILERFSAQQFPDLHSELNLSSLELGDSALYFCASRQGVGSTDTQYFGPGTRLTVL.

The chain recombines TRBV7-2 with TRBJ2-7, with D hard to call. The CDR3 is 14 residues long. CDR1 is SGHTA and CDR2 is FQGNSA in the germline V gene. The V end lost 2 bases, the J end lost 0 bases, and 8 bases lay between the germline ends. Here the CDR3 reads CASSLIQDSYEQYF. In nucleotides, the CDR3 is TGTGCCAGCAGCTTAATCCAAGACTCCTACGAGCAGTACTTC.

The CDR3 DNA reads as TGCGCCAGCAGCGTCCTACCCTGGGACAGGGACTTACGGGCGAACACTGAAGCTTTCTTT. It translates to CASSVLPWDRDLRANTEAFF. V is TRBV5-1 and J is TRBJ1-1; 9 bases are a match to TRBD1. V dropped 4 bases and J dropped 1; count of bases not matched to a gene: 20. This CDR3 spans 20 amino acids. CDR1 SGHRS and CDR2 YFSETQ come from the germline V gene.

The chain recombines TRBV7-9 with TRBJ1-3; 7 bases agree with TRBD1. CDR1 is SEHNR, CDR2 FQNEAQ, per germline (reference sequence). The V gene end was trimmed by 5 bases and the J gene end by 4 bases; junction bases not matched to a gene: 11. The CDR3 length is 16 residues. CDR3 sequence: CASSGLTGTSGNTIYF. CDR3 nucleotides: TGTGCCAGCAGCGGTCTGACAGGGACTTCGGGAAACACCATATATTTT.

The rearrangement uses TRBV6-6 and TRBJ2-1; 10 nucleotides agree with TRBD2. Germline V gene data show CDR1 as MNHNY and CDR2 as SVGAGI (reference sequence). This CDR3 is built from 16 residues. V lost 7 bases and J lost 8; bases outside the gene matches: 14. The CDR3 here is CASKQGAGGLVDEQFF. CDR3 DNA sequence: TGTGCCAGCAAACAAGGAGCGGGAGGGTTAGTGGATGAGCAGTTCTTC.

The chain uses TRBV9 and TRBJ1-2; 9 bases are a match to TRBD1. The germline CDR1 and CDR2 sequences are SGDLS and YYNGEE. V shed 4 bases and J 6 bases; nucleotides not matched to a gene: 4. The CDR3 sequence is 13 residues long. The CDR3 sequence is CASSSWTGDGYTF. CDR3 DNA sequence: TGTGCCAGCAGCTCCTGGACAGGGGATGGCTACACCTTC.

The chain uses TRBV9 and TRBJ2-1; no reliable D call. V was shortened by 4 bases and J by 10 bases, with 15 bases between the two germline ends. Germline V gives CDR1 SGDLS, CDR2 YYNGEE. The CDR3 contains 13 residues. This CDR3 reads CASSPWGREEQFF. As DNA, the CDR3 is TGTGCCAGCAGCCCTTGGGGTCGCGAGGAGCAGTTCTTC.

This chain joins TRBV5-5 and TRBJ2-7; the D gene is possibly TRBD1 (5 bases). Germline-derived CDR1 and CDR2 are SGHKS and YYEKEE (reference sequence). This CDR3 has 13 amino acids. Trimming pared 1 base from V and 5 bases from J, leaving 10 bases between. CDR3 protein: CASSLIPGNEQYF. As DNA, the CDR3 is TGTGCCAGCAGCTTGATCCCAGGGAACGAGCAGTACTTC.

The rearrangement joins TRBV6-5 to TRBJ2-3, with 7 bases aligning to TRBD2. V lost 6 bases, J lost 7 bases, and 10 bases stayed unmatched. Germline V gene lookup returns CDR1 MNHEY and CDR2 SVGAGI. The CDR3 runs 14 residues. The DNA for the CDR3 is TGTGCCAGCAGCCCACGATTAGCGGGCCATACGCAGTATTTT. Amino acid sequence: CASSPRLAGHTQYF.

V gene TRBV28 combines with J gene TRBJ1-5; possible D gene TRBD1, 6 bases. Germline CDR1 is MDHEN and CDR2 is SYDVKM. This CDR3 comprises 13 residues. Trimming removed 7 bases from V and 5 bases from J, with 12 bases in between. The DNA for the CDR3 is TGTGCCAGCACAATCAGGGGTGATCAGCCCCAGCATTTT. Translation: CASTIRGDQPQHF.